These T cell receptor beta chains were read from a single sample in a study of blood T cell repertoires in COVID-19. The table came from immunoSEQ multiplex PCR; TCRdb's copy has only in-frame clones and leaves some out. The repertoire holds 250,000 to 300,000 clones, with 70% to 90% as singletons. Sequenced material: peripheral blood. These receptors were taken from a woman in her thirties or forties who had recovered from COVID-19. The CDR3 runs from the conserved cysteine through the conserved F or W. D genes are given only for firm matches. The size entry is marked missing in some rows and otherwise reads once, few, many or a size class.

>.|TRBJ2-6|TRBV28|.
CASTPRAGNSGANVLTF
TGTGCCAGCACCCCCCGCGCGGGGAACTCTGGGGCCAACGTCCTGACTTTC
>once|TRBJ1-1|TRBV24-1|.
CATSNEMNTEAFF
TGTGCCACCAGTAACGAGATGAACACTGAAGCTTTCTTT
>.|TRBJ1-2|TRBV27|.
CASSPRQAPYGYTF
TGTGCCAGCAGTCCAAGACAGGCGCCCTATGGCTACACCTTC
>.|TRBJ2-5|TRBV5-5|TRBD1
CASGRQGEETQYF
TGTGCCAGCGGCCGACAGGGGGAAGAGACCCAGTACTTC
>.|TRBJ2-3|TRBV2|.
CASSWDSQPYTDTQYF
TGTGCCAGCAGTTGGGACTCCCAGCCTTACACAGATACGCAGTATTTT
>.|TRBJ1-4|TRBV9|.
CASSVGGHDGAEKLFF
TGTGCCAGCAGCGTAGGGGGGCACGATGGGGCTGAAAAACTGTTTTTT
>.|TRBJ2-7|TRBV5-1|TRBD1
CASTPTGGLYEQYF
TGCGCCAGCACCCCGACAGGGGGCCTCTACGAGCAGTACTTC
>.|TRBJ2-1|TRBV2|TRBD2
CASSEWGGGSWTSGAPSGNEQFF
TGTGCCAGCAGTGAATGGGGGGGAGGATCCTGGACTAGCGGGGCCCCCTCTGGGAATGAGCAGTTCTTC
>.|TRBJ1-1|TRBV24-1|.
CATSDPRPGAEAFF
TGTGCCACCAGTGACCCCCGGCCAGGTGCTGAAGCTTTCTTT
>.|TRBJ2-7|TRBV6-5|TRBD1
CASSYGTGAEQYF
TGTGCCAGCAGTTACGGGACAGGGGCCGAGCAGTACTTC
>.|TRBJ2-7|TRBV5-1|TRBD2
CASSHTSGSGREQYF
TGCGCCAGCAGCCACACTAGCGGGAGTGGGAGGGAGCAGTACTTC
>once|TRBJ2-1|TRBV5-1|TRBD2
CASRAERESHEQFF
TGCGCCAGCAGGGCCGAGCGGGAGTCTCATGAGCAGTTCTTC
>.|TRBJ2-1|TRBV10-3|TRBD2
CAISGASGGFDNEQFF
TGTGCCATCAGTGGGGCTAGCGGGGGATTCGACAATGAGCAGTTCTTC
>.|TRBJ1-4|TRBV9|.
CASSGSGVEKLFF
TGTGCCAGCAGCGGGTCAGGGGTTGAAAAACTGTTTTTT
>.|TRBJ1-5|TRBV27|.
CASRQDSLTGGPQHF
TGTGCCAGCCGACAAGACAGCCTCACGGGGGGGCCCCAGCATTTT
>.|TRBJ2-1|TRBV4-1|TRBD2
CASSQVTSGRGGEQFF
TGCGCCAGCAGCCAAGTTACCAGCGGGAGGGGGGGTGAGCAGTTCTTC
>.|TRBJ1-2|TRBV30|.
CAWSSSPGGGYGYTF
TGTGCCTGGAGCTCCTCCCCGGGGGGAGGCTATGGCTACACCTTC
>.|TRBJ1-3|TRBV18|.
CASSRGSVRGNTIYF
TGTGCCAGCTCCCGGGGGTCTGTACGCGGAAACACCATATATTTT
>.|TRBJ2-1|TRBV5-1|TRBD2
CASSLRDVAGSVTYNEQFF
TGCGCCAGCAGCTTGAGGGACGTAGCGGGGAGTGTCACCTACAATGAGCAGTTCTTC
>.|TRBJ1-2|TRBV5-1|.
CASSLGGPSTF
TGCGCCAGCAGCTTGGGCGGCCCTAGCACCTTC
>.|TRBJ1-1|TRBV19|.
CASTWRTEAFF
TGTGCCAGTACCTGGCGGACTGAAGCTTTCTTT
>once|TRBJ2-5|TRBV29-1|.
CSVGQGGETQYF
TGCAGCGTTGGGCAGGGGGGAGAGACCCAGTACTTC
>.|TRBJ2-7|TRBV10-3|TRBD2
CAISERTSGPYEQYF
TGTGCCATCAGTGAACGGACTAGTGGTCCCTACGAGCAGTACTTC
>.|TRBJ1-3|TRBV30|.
CAWSVPAGRSTIYF
TGTGCCTGGAGTGTACCTGCGGGTCGAAGCACCATATATTTT
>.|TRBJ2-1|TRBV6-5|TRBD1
CASGPTGGAYNEQFF
TGTGCCAGCGGCCCGACAGGGGGCGCCTACAATGAGCAGTTCTTC
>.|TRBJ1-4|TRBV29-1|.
CSVGLRDTRGKLFF
TGCAGCGTTGGGTTGAGGGACACCCGCGGAAAACTGTTTTTT
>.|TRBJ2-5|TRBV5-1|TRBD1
CASSTRTGKTQYF
TGCGCCAGCAGCACCCGGACAGGGAAGACCCAGTACTTC
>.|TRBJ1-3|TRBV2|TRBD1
CASSDHPTGVGNTIYF
TGTGCCAGCAGTGACCACCCCACAGGGGTTGGAAACACCATATATTTT
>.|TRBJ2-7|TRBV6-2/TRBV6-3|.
CASSDPLEEQYF
TGTGCCAGCAGCGACCCTCTAGAGGAGCAGTACTTC
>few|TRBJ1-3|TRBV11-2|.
CASSLVRGSWRDTIYF
TGTGCCAGCAGCTTAGTCCGGGGATCCTGGAGGGACACCATATATTTT
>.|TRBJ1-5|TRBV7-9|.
CASTPGAGGNQPQHF
TGTGCCAGCACCCCCGGGGCGGGGGGCAATCAGCCCCAGCATTTT
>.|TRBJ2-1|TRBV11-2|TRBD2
CASSLLVTSGYNEQFF
TGTGCCAGCAGCCTACTGGTGACTAGCGGCTACAATGAGCAGTTCTTC
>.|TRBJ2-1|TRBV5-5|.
CASSLWAGVRGDEQFF
TGTGCCAGCAGCTTGTGGGCAGGGGTCAGAGGCGATGAGCAGTTCTTC
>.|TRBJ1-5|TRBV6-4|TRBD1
CATSPTGANQPQHF
TGTGCCACCTCGCCGACAGGGGCCAATCAGCCCCAGCATTTT
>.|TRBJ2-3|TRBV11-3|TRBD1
CASSHRDRTDTQYF
TGTGCCAGCAGCCACCGGGACAGAACAGATACGCAGTATTTT
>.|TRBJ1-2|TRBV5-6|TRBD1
CASSLAGVGRGYGYTF
TGTGCCAGCAGCTTGGCCGGGGTGGGCAGGGGGTATGGCTACACCTTC
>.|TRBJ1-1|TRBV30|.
CAWSANMNTEAFF
TGTGCCTGGAGTGCCAACATGAACACTGAAGCTTTCTTT
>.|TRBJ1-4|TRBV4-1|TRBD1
CASSQGQGVGANEKLFF
TGCGCCAGCAGCCAAGGGCAGGGGGTGGGGGCTAATGAAAAACTGTTTTTT
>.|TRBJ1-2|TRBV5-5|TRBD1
CASSSQTGGSYGYTF
TGTGCCAGCAGCTCCCAGACAGGGGGCAGCTATGGCTACACCTTC
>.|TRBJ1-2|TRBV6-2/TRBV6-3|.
CASSYPTGPNYGYTF
TGTGCCAGCAGTTACCCGACAGGCCCAAACTATGGCTACACCTTC
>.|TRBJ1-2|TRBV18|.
CASSPPERGWYGYTF
TGTGCCAGCTCACCACCGGAAAGGGGGTGGTATGGCTACACCTTC
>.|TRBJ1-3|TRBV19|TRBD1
CASSTQGALGNTIYF
TGTGCCAGTAGTACACAGGGGGCGCTTGGAAACACCATATATTTT